These 28 T cell receptor beta chains were all obtained from the same sample, sequenced in a study of cytomegalovirus exposure and HLA in healthy donors. The study ran its PCR with 60 Vbeta and 13 Jbeta primers. Using immunoSEQ multiplex PCR, the repertoire was profiled, and TCRdb retains in-frame clones only, with some absent. The sample table sets out about 88,000 clones. Sequenced sample: PBMCs. These receptors were collected from a girl aged 10 to 17 in good health and CMV-seropositive.

V is TRBV4-1 and J is TRBJ2-3, with 13 bases identical to TRBD2. The CDR3 has 21 amino acids. Trimming took 2 bases from V and 0 from J; bases not matched to a gene: 14. CDR1 and CDR2 (germline): MGHRA, YSYEKL. The CDR3 DNA reads as TGCGCCAGCAGCCAACCTCGACTAGCGGGGGGCCTGACAACTAGCACAGATACGCAGTATTTT. It yields the protein CASSQPRLAGGLTTSTDTQYF.

The rearrangement uses TRBV18 and TRBJ2-5; 9 bases are shared with TRBD2. With 4 bases clipped from V and 5 bases from J, the junction kept 11 bases outside the gene matches. This CDR3 spans 16 amino acids. CDR1 is KGHSH and CDR2 is LQKENI in the germline V gene. The CDR3 here is CASSLNSGGSGETQYF. In DNA, the CDR3 is TGTGCCAGCTCACTGAATAGCGGGGGCTCGGGTGAGACCCAGTACTTC.

This chain uses TRBV28 with TRBJ1-2; TRBD1 matches 7 bases. This CDR3 is built from 14 residues. Germline CDR1 and CDR2: MDHEN and SYDVKM. V shed 5 bases and J 8 bases; nucleotides not matched to a gene: 11. The CDR3 region is CASSPRAPGQGYTF. The DNA for the CDR3 is TGTGCCAGCAGTCCGCGCGCCCCGGGACAGGGCTACACCTTC.

The chain uses TRBV7-9 and TRBJ2-5; maybe TRBD2 (6 bases). The CDR3 loop spans 14 amino acids. Germline CDR1 is SEHNR and CDR2 is FQNEAQ (reference sequence). V gave up 6 bases and J gave up 2 bases, with 13 bases separating them. CDR3: CASRPGTAQETQYF. The CDR3 DNA is TGTGCCAGCAGACCTGGGACTGCTCAAGAGACCCAGTACTTC. Based on the CDR3 plus reference TRBV7-9 and TRBJ2-5, the full variable domain is DTGVSQNPRHKITKRGQNVTFRCDPISEHNRLYWYRQTLGQGPEFLTYFQNEAQLEKSRLLSDRFSAERPKGSFSTLEIQRTEQGDSAMYLCASRPGTAQETQYFGPGTRLLVL.

DNA for the CDR3: TGTGCCAGCAGTGACGGGACTAGCGGGGGACCCAATGAGCAGTTCTTC. This encodes CASSDGTSGGPNEQFF. The chain carries TRBV6-1 and TRBJ2-1; TRBD2 agrees at 14 bases. CDR3 length equals 16 residues. V shed 3 bases, J shed 6 bases, and the junction held 4 bases outside the gene matches. Germline assignment: CDR1 MNHNS and CDR2 SASEGT.

The V call is TRBV29-1, the J call TRBJ2-7, with TRBD1 matching over 7 bases. After removal of 5 bases from V and 7 bases from J, the junction contained 8 bases not matched to a gene. The germline V gene encodes CDR1 SQVTM and CDR2 ANQGSEA. The CDR3 is 12 amino acids. CDR3 sequence: CSVKRQGQEQYF. CDR3 DNA sequence: TGCAGCGTTAAGAGACAGGGTCAAGAGCAGTACTTC.

V gene TRBV4-3 combines with J gene TRBJ1-4; D remains ambiguous. Between the trimmed V and J ends, which lost 3 bases and 7 bases, there was a span of 15 bases. Germline V gene lookup returns CDR1 LGHNA and CDR2 YSLEER. CDR3 size: 15 residues. Written as DNA, the CDR3 is TGCGCCAGCAGCCAGCTTCGGCGGGCTTCTGAAAAACTGTTTTTT. Its translation is CASSQLRRASEKLFF.

The chain is built from TRBV4-2 and TRBJ1-5, with 7 bases fitting TRBD1. The junction had 9 bases not matched to a gene; V was cut back by 1 base and J by 6 bases. This CDR3 comprises 16 residues. Germline CDR1 is LGHNA and CDR2 is YNFKEQ. In DNA, the CDR3 is TGTGCCAGCAGCCAAGTGCAGGGGGGCGCGGGTCAGCCCCAGCATTTT. This gives the protein CASSQVQGGAGQPQHF.

The rearrangement links TRBV19 to TRBJ2-1; 9 nucleotides align to TRBD2. V was clipped by 4 bases and J by 7 bases; unmatched bases: 8. The V gene's germline CDR1 is LNHDA and CDR2 SQIVND (reference sequence). This CDR3 is built from 15 residues. This CDR3 reads CASSTAGGILNEQFF. In DNA form, the CDR3 reads TGTGCCAGTAGTACAGCGGGGGGAATTTTAAATGAGCAGTTCTTC. Variable domain in full (rest from reference TRBV19 and TRBJ2-1): DGGITQSPKYLFRKEGQNVTLSCEQNLNHDAMYWYRQDPGQGLRLIYYSQIVNDFQKGDIAEGYSVSREKKESFPLTVTSAQKNPTAFYLCASSTAGGILNEQFFGPGTRLTVL.

The genes are TRBV13 and TRBJ2-2; 8 nucleotides match TRBD1. The CDR3 runs 16 residues. CDR1 and CDR2 (germline): PRHDT, FYEKMQ (reference sequence). The J segment lost 4 bases and the V segment lost 5 bases, leaving 9 bases of the junction unmatched. The CDR3 bases are TGTGCCAGCAGCCGACAGGGGATCTTTACCACCGGGGAGCTGTTTTTT. It translates to CASSRQGIFTTGELFF.

This rearrangement joins TRBV4-3 to TRBJ2-3; TRBD1 matches at 7 bases. The CDR3 has 13 residues. Trimming at V came to 3 bases and at J to 4 bases, leaving 1 base not matched to a gene. CDR1 is LGHNA, CDR2 YSLEER, per germline. The CDR3 DNA sequence: TGCGCCAGCAGCCATGACAGGGCAGATACGCAGTATTTT. Translated, it gives CASSHDRADTQYF.

The chain recombines TRBV2 with TRBJ2-7, with TRBD2 identical over 9 bases. Germline lookup yields CDR1 SNHLY and CDR2 FYNNEI. The ends lost 4 bases at V and 2 bases at J; junction bases unmatched: 3. CDR3 length: 14 residues. The CDR3 spells CASSATSGAYEQYF. The CDR3 DNA follows: TGTGCCAGCAGTGCGACTAGCGGCGCCTACGAGCAGTACTTC. Full variable domain (outside the CDR3, taken from reference TRBV2 and TRBJ2-7): EPEVTQTPSHQVTQMGQEVILRCVPISNHLYFYWYRQILGQKVEFLVSFYNNEISEKSEIFDDQFSVERPDGSNFTLKIRSTKLEDSAMYFCASSATSGAYEQYFGPGTRLTVT.

The gene calls are TRBV21-1 and TRBJ2-7; the table assigns TRBD1, which was not confirmed against the DNA. TRBV21-1 is annotated as a pseudogene. CDR3 length: 18 amino acids. The CDR3 region has the DNA TGTGCCAGCAGCAAAGTCCGTTCAGGGGACGAGGGATCCTACGAGCAGTACTTC. Translated: CASSKVRSGDEGSYEQYF.

V is TRBV4-2 and J is TRBJ2-3, with TRBD1 identical over 9 bases. The CDR3 is 17 amino acids. The ends lost 1 base at V and 3 bases at J; junction bases unmatched: 8. Germline lookup yields CDR1 LGHNA and CDR2 YNFKEQ. CDR3 region: CASSQGGQGRRTDTQYF. In nucleotides, the CDR3 is TGTGCCAGCAGCCAAGGGGGACAGGGAAGGCGTACAGATACGCAGTATTTT.

The rearrangement joins TRBV5-4 to TRBJ2-7; unclear D gene. Trimming pared 2 bases from V and 5 bases from J, leaving 17 bases between. The germline gives CDR1 SGHNT, CDR2 YYREEE (reference sequence). The CDR3 extends over 15 amino acids. The DNA of the CDR3 is TGTGCCAGCAGCTTTGCTAGGCCCTCCAACCACGAGCAGTACGTC. Residues: CASSFARPSNHEQYV.

The chain recombines TRBV6-5 with TRBJ1-1; D uncertain. Germline-derived CDR1 and CDR2 are MNHEY and SVGAGI. The CDR3 covers 14 residues. V dropped 4 bases and J dropped 7 bases, with 16 bases sitting between them. The CDR3 loop reads CASSFIISPHEAFF. In nucleotides, the CDR3 is TGTGCCAGCAGTTTCATCATAAGCCCCCATGAAGCTTTCTTT.

The V and J genes are TRBV4-3 and TRBJ2-2; D perhaps matches TRBD1 (5 bases). This CDR3 spans 16 amino acids. The V end lost 1 base, the J end lost 8 bases, and 17 bases lay between the germline ends. The V gene's germline CDR1 is LGHNA and CDR2 YSLEER. This CDR3 reads CASSQATAFDSGELFF. In nucleotides, the CDR3 is TGCGCCAGCAGCCAAGCGACAGCTTTCGACTCAGGGGAGCTGTTTTTT.

The chain has TRBV29-1 and TRBJ2-5, with 8 nucleotides matching TRBD2. CDR1 SQVTM and CDR2 ANQGSEA come from the germline V gene. The length of the CDR3 is 15 residues. V lost 4 bases and J lost 5; bases outside the gene matches: 12. The CDR3 loop is CSVASGGFYLETQYF. CDR3 DNA sequence: TGCAGCGTTGCAAGCGGGGGTTTCTATTTGGAGACCCAGTACTTC.

With respect to this clone: Different DNA sequences within this sample yield the same CDR3. The chain uses TRBV4-2 and TRBJ2-1; 7 nucleotides agree with TRBD1. The germline V gene has CDR1 LGHNA and CDR2 YNFKEQ. The J segment lost 8 bases and the V segment lost 0 bases, leaving 7 bases of the junction unmatched. The CDR3 length is 15 residues. In nucleotides, the CDR3 is TGTGCCAGCAGCCAAGATCGAACAGGGGTGGATGAGCAGTTCTTC. This sequence encodes CASSQDRTGVDEQFF.

V is TRBV5-4 and J is TRBJ1-2; D call uncertain. CDR1 is SGHNT and CDR2 is YYREEE in the germline V gene (reference sequence). This CDR3 has 14 amino acids. The V end lost 5 bases, the J end lost 0 bases, and 11 bases lay between the germline ends. CDR3 in DNA: TGTGCCAGCAGTTCTTGGAGGGCTAACTATGGCTACACCTTC. It translates to CASSSWRANYGYTF.

V and J are TRBV5-1 and TRBJ2-2; the match to TRBD1 covers 9 bases. The J segment lost 5 bases and the V segment lost 0 bases, leaving 5 bases of the junction unmatched. This CDR3 comprises 16 residues. CDR1 and CDR2 (germline): SGHRS, YFSETQ. The CDR3 DNA is TGCGCCAGCAGCTTGGTGCCGGGACAGGGTACCGGGGAGCTGTTTTTT. Protein product: CASSLVPGQGTGELFF.

The chain combines TRBV7-3 with TRBJ2-1, with 13 positions matching TRBD2. V gave up 5 bases and J gave up 10 bases; unmatched junction bases: 2. Germline V gene sequence: CDR1 SGHTA, CDR2 FQGTGA. This CDR3 spans 13 amino acids. DNA of the CDR3: TGTGCCAGCAGCCCGGGACTAGCGGGGGAGCAGTTCTTC. This gives the protein CASSPGLAGEQFF.

The rearrangement links TRBV2 to TRBJ1-6; D is ambiguous. The CDR3 has 17 residues. CDR1 is SNHLY and CDR2 is FYNNEI in the germline V gene. Trimming pared 0 bases from V and 5 bases from J, leaving 14 bases between. CDR3: CASSEAPPVSDNSPLHF. The CDR3 DNA reads as TGTGCCAGCAGTGAAGCGCCCCCGGTGTCCGATAATTCACCCCTCCACTTT.

The chain recombines TRBV6-1 with TRBJ2-3; D might be TRBD2 (6 bases). Germline V lookup: CDR1 MNHNS, CDR2 SASEGT. V was trimmed by 4 bases and J by 11 bases, leaving 22 bases between them. This CDR3 has 15 residues. The DNA for the CDR3 is TGTGCCAGCAGTGCCGAGGCCGGCGGGGCCTATAAGCAGTATTTT. It codes for CASSAEAGGAYKQYF.

The J gene is TRBJ2-7, the V gene TRBV11-2, with 7 bases fitting TRBD1. V lost 5 bases to trimming and J lost 2 bases; unmatched junction nucleotides: 9. The CDR3 sequence is 15 residues long. Germline CDR1 reads SGHAT; CDR2 reads FQNNGV. The CDR3 DNA sequence: TGTGCCAGCAGCCCGACAGGGAATGCTGCCTACGAGCAGTACTTC. It encodes CASSPTGNAAYEQYF.

This chain connects TRBV6-5 to TRBJ2-7, with D tentatively TRBD2 (6 bases). V lost 2 bases and J 5 bases, leaving 19 bases between the germline ends. The CDR3 contains 16 residues. Germline V gene lookup returns CDR1 MNHEY and CDR2 SVGAGI. CDR3 sequence reads: CASSYSGWRELHEQYF. The CDR3 coding sequence is TGTGCCAGCAGTTACAGTGGGTGGCGGGAACTTCACGAGCAGTACTTC.

The chain is built from TRBV11-1 and TRBJ1-1; tentatively, D is TRBD1 (5 bases). Germline loops: CDR1 SGHAT, CDR2 FQDESV (reference sequence). V was clipped by 5 bases and J by 0 bases, with 10 bases between them. The CDR3 consists of 14 residues. The CDR3 region is CASSPRTLNTEAFF. DNA of the CDR3: TGTGCCAGCAGCCCCCGGACACTGAACACTGAAGCTTTCTTT. Using reference TRBV11-1 and TRBJ1-1 for the parts outside the CDR3, the full variable domain is EAEVAQSPRYKITEKSQAVAFWCDPISGHATLYWYRQILGQGPELLVQFQDESVVDDSQLPKDRFSAERLKGVDSTLKIQPAELGDSAMYLCASSPRTLNTEAFFGQGTRLTVV.

The J gene is TRBJ2-3, the V gene TRBV10-3; weak D call: TRBD1 (5 bases). CDR1 is ENHRY and CDR2 is SYGVKD in the germline V gene. CDR3 length equals 14 residues. The V end was cut by 4 bases, the J end by 0 bases, with 8 bases between. CDR3 amino acids: CAISVGVSTDTQYF. Written as DNA, the CDR3 is TGTGCCATCAGTGTAGGGGTGAGCACAGATACGCAGTATTTT.